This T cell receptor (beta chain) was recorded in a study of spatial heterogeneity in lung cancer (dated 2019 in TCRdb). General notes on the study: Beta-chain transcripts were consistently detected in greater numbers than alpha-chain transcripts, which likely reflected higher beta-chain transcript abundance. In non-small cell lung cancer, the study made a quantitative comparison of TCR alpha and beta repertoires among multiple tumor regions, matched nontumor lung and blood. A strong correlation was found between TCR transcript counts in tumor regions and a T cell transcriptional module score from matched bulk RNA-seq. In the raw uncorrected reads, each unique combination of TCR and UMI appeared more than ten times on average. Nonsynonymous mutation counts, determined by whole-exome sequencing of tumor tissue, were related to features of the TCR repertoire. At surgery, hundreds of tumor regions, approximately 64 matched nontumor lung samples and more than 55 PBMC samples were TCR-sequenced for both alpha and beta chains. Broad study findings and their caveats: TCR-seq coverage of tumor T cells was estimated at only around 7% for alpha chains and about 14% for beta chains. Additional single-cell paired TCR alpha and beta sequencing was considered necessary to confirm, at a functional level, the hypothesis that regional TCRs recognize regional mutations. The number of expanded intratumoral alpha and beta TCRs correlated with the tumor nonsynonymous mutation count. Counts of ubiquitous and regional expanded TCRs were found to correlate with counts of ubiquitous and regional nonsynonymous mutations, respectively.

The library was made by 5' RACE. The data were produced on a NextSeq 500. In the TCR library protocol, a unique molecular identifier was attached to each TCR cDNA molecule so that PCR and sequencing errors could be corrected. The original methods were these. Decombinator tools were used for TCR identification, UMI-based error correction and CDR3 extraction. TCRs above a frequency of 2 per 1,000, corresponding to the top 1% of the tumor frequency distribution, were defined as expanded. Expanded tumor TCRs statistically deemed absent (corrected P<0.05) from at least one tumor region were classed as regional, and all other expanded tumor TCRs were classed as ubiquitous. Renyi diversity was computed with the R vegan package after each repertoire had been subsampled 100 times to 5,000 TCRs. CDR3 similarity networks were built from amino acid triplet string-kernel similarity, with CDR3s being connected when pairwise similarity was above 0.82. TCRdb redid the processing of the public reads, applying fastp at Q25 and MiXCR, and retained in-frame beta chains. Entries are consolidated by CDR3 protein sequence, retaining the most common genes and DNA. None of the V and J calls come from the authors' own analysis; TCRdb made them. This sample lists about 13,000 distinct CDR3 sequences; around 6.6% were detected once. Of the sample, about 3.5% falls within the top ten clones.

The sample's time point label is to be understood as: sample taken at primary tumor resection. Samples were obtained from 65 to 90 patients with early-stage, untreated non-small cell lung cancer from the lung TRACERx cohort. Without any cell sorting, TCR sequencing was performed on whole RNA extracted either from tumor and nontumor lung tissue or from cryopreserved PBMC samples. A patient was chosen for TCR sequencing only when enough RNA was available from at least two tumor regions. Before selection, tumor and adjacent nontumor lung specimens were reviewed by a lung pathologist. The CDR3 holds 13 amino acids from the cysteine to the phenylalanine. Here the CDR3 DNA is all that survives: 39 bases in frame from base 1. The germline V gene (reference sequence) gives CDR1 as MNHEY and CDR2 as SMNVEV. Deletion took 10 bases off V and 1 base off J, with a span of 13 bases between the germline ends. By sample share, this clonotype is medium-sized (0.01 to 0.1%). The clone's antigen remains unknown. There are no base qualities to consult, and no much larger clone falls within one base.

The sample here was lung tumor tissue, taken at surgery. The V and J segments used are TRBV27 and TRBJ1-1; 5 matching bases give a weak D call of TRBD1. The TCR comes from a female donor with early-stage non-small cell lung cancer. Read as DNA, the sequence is TGTGCCACGAAGCGGACACCGAACACTGAAGCTTTCTTT. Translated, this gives CATKRTPNTEAFF.